The subject of this entry is one TCR beta chain. The entry originates in a study of blood T cells in healthy people across ages. Study overall: Researchers report that template switching captured about one barcoded beta molecule per two T cells.

The authors ran a second PCR of about 7 to 11 cycles using a sample-barcoded 5' primer and a J-beta primer mix. Samples each returned at least 3 million CDR3-containing paired-end reads. Using its own MiXCR run on the 5' RACE reads, TCRdb lists one record per CDR3 protein. The table records about a million distinct CDR3 sequences, just over 50% of them present only once. Those donating, healthy Caucasian individuals from Russia, were aged about 6 to 90. Trimming stripped 7 bases from V and 1 base from J, with 23 bases between. There are 19 residues in the CDR3. The chain links TRBV12-3 or TRBV12-4 to TRBJ2-6, with a weak D call TRBD1 (6 bases). Sequences were obtained from blood. This sequence was found in a woman aged 60-75 years in good health. The DNA for the CDR3 is TGTGCCAGCACCCACCGGCAGGGGTCATTGTCTTCTGGGGCCAACGTCCTGACTTTC. It codes for CASTHRQGSLSSGANVLTF.